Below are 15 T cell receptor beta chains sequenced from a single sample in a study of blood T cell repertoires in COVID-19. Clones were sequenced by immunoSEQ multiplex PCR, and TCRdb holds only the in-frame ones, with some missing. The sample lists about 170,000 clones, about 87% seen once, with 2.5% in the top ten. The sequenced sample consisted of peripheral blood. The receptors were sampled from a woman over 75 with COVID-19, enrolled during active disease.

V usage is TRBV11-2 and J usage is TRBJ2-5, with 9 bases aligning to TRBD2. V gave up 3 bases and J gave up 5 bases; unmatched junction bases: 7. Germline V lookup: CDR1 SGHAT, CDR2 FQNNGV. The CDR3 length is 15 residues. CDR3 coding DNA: TGTGCCAGCAGCTTCCTTAGCGGGAGAGGCGAGACCCAGTACTTC. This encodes CASSFLSGRGETQYF.

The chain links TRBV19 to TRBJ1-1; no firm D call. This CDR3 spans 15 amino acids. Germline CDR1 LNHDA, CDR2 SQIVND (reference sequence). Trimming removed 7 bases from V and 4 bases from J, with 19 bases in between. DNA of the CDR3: TGTGCCAGTACCCCGACGAGACATCGGGGCACTGAAGCTTTCTTT. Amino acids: CASTPTRHRGTEAFF. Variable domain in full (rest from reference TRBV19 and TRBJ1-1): DGGITQSPKYLFRKEGQNVTLSCEQNLNHDAMYWYRQDPGQGLRLIYYSQIVNDFQKGDIAEGYSVSREKKESFPLTVTSAQKNPTAFYLCASTPTRHRGTEAFFGQGTRLTVV.

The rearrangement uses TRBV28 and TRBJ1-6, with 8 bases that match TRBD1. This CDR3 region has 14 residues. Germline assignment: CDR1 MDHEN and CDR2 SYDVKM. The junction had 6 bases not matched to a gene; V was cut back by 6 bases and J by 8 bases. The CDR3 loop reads CASSQRTGYSPLHF. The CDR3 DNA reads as TGTGCCAGCAGCCAAAGGACAGGGTATTCACCCCTCCACTTT.

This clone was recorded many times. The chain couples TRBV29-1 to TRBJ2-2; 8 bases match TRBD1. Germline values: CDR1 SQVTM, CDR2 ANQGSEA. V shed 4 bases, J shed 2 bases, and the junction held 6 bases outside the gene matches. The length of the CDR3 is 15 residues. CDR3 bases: TGCAGCGTTGGTCTTGGGACAGGAAACACCGGGGAGCTGTTTTTT. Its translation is CSVGLGTGNTGELFF.

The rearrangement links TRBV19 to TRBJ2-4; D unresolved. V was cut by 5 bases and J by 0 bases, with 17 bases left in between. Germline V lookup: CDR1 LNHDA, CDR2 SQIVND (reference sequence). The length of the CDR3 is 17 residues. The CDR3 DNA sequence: TGTGCCAGTAGTCCTCCCTGGTCTCTATTAGCCAAAAACATTCAGTACTTC. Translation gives CASSPPWSLLAKNIQYF.

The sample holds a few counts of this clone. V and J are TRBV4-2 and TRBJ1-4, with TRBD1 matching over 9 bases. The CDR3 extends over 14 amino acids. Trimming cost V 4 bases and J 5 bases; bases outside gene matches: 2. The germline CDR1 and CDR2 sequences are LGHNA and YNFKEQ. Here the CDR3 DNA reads TGTGCCAGCAGCCTGGGACAGGGAAATGAAAAACTGTTTTTT. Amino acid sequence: CASSLGQGNEKLFF.

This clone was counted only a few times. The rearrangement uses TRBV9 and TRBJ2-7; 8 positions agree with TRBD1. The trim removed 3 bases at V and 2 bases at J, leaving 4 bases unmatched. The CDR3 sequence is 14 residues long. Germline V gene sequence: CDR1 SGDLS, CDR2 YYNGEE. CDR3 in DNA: TGTGCCAGCAGCGGAGACAGGGGTACCTACGAGCAGTACTTC. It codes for CASSGDRGTYEQYF. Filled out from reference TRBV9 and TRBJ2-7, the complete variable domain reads DSGVTQTPKHLITATGQRVTLRCSPRSGDLSVYWYQQSLDQGLQFLIQYYNGEERAKGNILERFSAQQFPDLHSELNLSSLELGDSALYFCASSGDRGTYEQYFGPGTRLTVT.

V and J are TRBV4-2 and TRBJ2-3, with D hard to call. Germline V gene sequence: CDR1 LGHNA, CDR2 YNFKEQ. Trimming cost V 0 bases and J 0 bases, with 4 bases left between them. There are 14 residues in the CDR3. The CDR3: CASSQEASTDTQYF. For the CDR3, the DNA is TGTGCCAGCAGCCAAGAGGCAAGCACAGATACGCAGTATTTT.

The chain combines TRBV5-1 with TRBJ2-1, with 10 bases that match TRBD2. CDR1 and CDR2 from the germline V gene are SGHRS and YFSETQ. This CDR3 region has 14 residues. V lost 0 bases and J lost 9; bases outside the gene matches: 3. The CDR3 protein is CASSLDPSGGEQFF. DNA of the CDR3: TGCGCCAGCAGCTTGGATCCTAGCGGGGGTGAGCAGTTCTTC.

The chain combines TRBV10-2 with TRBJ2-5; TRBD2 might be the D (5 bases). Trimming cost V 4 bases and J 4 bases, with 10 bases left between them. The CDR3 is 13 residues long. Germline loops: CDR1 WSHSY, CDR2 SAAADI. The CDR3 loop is CASSGSGRETQYF. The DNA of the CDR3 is TGCGCCAGCAGTGGGTCTGGGAGAGAGACCCAGTACTTC.

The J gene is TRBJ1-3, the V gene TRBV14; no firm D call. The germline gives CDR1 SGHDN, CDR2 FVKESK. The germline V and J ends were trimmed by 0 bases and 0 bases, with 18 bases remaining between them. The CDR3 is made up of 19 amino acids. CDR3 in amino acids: CASSQDLFQRNFSGNTIYF. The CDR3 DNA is TGTGCCAGCAGCCAAGATCTCTTCCAGCGCAACTTCTCTGGAAACACCATATATTTT.

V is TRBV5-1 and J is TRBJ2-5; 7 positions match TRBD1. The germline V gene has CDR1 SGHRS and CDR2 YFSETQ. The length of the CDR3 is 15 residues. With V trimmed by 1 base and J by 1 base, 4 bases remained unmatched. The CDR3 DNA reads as TGCGCCAGCAGCTTGATAGGGGGCCCCCAAGAGACCCAGTACTTC. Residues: CASSLIGGPQETQYF. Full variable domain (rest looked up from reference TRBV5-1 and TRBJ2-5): KAGVTQTPRYLIKTRGQQVTLSCSPISGHRSVSWYQQTPGQGLQFLFEYFSETQRNKGNFPGRFSGRQFSNSRSEMNVSTLELGDSALYLCASSLIGGPQETQYFGPGTRLLVL.

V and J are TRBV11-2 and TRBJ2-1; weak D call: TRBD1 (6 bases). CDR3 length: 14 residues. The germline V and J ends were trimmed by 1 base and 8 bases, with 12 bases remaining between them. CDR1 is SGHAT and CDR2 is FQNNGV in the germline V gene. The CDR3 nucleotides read TGTGCCAGCAGCTTAGCCCACAGGGTCTATGAGCAGTTCTTC. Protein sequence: CASSLAHRVYEQFF.

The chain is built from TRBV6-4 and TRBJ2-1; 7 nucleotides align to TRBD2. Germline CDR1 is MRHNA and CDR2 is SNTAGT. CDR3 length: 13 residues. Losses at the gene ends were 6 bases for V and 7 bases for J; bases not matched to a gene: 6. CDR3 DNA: TGTGCCAGCAGCCGGGACTATGGAAATGAGCAGTTCTTC. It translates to CASSRDYGNEQFF.

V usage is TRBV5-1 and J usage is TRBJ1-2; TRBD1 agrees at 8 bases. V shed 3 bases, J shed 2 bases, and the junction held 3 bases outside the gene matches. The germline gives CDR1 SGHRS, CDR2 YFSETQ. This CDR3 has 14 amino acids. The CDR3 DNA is TGCGCCAGCAGCTCGGGACAGGAAAACTATGGCTACACCTTC. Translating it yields CASSSGQENYGYTF.